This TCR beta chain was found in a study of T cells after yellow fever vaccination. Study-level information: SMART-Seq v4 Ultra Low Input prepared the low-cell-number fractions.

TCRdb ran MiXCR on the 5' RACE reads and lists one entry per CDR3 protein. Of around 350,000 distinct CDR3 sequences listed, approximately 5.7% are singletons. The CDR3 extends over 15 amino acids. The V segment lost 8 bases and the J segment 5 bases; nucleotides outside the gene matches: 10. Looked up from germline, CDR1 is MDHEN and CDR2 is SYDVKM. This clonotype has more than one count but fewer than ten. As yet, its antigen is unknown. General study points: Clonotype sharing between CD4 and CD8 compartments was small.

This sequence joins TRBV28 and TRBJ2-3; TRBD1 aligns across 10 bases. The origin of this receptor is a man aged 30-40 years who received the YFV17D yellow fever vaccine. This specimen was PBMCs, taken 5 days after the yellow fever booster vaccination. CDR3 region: CASRQGAEIGDTQYF. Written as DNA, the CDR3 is TGTGCCAGCCGACAGGGGGCCGAAATAGGAGATACGCAGTATTTT.